This T cell receptor beta chain was recorded in a study of control samples from healthy donors and cancer patients. TCRdb's table, derived via immunoSEQ multiplex PCR, lists solely in-frame clones and lacks some. The top ten hold about 14% of the sample, which has approximately 58,000 clones, about 85% seen once. This receptor was obtained from a man aged 55 to 70 with head and neck cancer. The sequenced sample was PBMCs.

The CDR3 DNA sequence: TGTGCCAGCAGCTTAGGACCGAACCAAGAGACCCAGTACTTC. Its protein product is CASSLGPNQETQYF. The V gene is TRBV7-3, the J gene TRBJ2-5; unclear D gene. The CDR3 spans 14 residues. CDR1 SGHTA and CDR2 FQGTGA come from the germline V gene. Trimming removed 2 bases at V and 0 bases at J, with 7 bases between.